This T cell receptor beta chain was sequenced during a study of vaccination effects on CD4 cells after COVID-19. Study-wide points: By a late point after vaccination, infection- and vaccine-induced clones had shrunk markedly through clonal contraction. Convalescent patients were scarce, and early post-infection timepoints were absent.

The V end lost 0 bases, the J end lost 0 bases, and 3 bases lay between the germline ends. Germline assignment: CDR1 SGDLS and CDR2 YYNGEE. This CDR3 is 13 amino acids long. The method was immunoSEQ multiplex PCR; TCRdb's version includes in-frame clones alone and lacks a portion of them. The sample shows about 21,000 clones, under 85% of them seen only once. With respect to this clone: The antigen is undetermined.

Within the ViraFEST assay, antigen-specific CD4+ T cells underwent expansion with viral peptide pools prior to sequencing. Researchers isolated CD4+ T cells once less than twelve days of culture had elapsed. All vaccine recipients tested negative for nucleocapsid antibodies and had never contracted SARS-CoV-2 infection. PBMC were cultured at a few million per well with roughly 10 IU/ml IL-2 and about 9.4 ug/ml peptides. At days 3 and 7, half of the medium was exchanged for IL-2 medium. The chain couples TRBV9 to TRBJ1-1; D remains ambiguous. The sequenced sample was CD4+ T cells from PBMCs cultured with HCoV-NL63 spike peptides, obtained before COVID-19 vaccination. The receptor's source is a human donor who received a COVID-19 vaccine. The CDR3 reads CASSVAVNTEAFF. Written as DNA, the CDR3 is TGTGCCAGCAGCGTAGCTGTGAACACTGAAGCTTTCTTT.